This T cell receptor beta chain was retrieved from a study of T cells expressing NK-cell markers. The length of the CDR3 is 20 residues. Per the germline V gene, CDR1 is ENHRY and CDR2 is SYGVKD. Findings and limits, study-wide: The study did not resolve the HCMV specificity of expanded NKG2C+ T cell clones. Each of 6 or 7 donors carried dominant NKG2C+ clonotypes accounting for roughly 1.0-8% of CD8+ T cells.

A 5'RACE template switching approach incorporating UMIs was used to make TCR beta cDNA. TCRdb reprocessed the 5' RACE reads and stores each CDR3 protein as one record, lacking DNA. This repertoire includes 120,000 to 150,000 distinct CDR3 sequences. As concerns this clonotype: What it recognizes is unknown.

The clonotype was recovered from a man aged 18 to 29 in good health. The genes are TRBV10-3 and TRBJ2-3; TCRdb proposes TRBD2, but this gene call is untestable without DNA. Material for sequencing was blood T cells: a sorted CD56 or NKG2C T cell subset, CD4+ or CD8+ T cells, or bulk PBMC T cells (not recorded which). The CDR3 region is CAISESRRIGLAGGTDTQYF.